Reported below is one TCR beta chain. The data derive from a study of shared clonotypes between healthy human individuals. Germline values: CDR1 MNHNS, CDR2 SASEGT. The CDR3 is made up of 15 amino acids. V lost 2 bases and J lost 2; bases outside the gene matches: 3. Evenly divided among several immunoSEQ plates was the genomic DNA of each subset. Sequencing used immunoSEQ multiplex PCR; TCRdb keeps in-frame clones, though not all of them. The sample contains 470,000 or so clones, roughly 80% of which appear only once. This TCR derives from a woman aged 40 to 50 in good health. Some clones in this sample may be carry-over from other donors' samples. The sample was PBMCs. This chain joins TRBV6-1 and TRBJ2-7; 10 bases fit TRBD2. The CDR3 DNA sequence: TGTGCCAGCAGTGAAAGCAGCGGGAGGGCCTACGAGCAGTACTTC. This gives the protein CASSESSGRAYEQYF.